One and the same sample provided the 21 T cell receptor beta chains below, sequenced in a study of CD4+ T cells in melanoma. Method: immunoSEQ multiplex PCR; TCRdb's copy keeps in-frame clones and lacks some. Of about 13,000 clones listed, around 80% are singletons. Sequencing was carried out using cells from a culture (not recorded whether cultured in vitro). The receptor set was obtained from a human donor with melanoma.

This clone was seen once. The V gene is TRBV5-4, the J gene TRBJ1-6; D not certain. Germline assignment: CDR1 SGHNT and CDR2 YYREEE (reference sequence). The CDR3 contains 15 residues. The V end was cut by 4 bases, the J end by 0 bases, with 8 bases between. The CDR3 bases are TGTGCCAGCAGCCCCGGTCCCTCCTATAATTCACCCCTCCACTTT. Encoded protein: CASSPGPSYNSPLHF.

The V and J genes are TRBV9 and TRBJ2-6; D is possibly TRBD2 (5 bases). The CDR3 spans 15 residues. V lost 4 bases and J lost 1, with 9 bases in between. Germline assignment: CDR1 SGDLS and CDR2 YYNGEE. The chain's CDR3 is CASSPRRSGANVLTF. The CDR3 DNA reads TGTGCCAGCAGCCCTCGGAGGTCTGGGGCCAACGTCCTGACTTTC.

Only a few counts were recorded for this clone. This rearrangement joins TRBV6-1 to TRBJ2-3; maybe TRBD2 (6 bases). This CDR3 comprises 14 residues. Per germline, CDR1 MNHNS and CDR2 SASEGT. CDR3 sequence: CASSRDFLSIEQYF. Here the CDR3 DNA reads TGTGCATCCAGCCGGGACTTCCTTAGCATTGAGCAGTATTTT.

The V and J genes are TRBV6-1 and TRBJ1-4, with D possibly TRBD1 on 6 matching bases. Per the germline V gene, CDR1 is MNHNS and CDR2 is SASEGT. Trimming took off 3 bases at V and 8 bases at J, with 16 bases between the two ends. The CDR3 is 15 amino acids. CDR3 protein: CASSDTRGRREKLFF. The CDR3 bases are TGTGCCAGCAGTGATACCAGGGGTCGAAGGGAAAAACTGTTTTTT.

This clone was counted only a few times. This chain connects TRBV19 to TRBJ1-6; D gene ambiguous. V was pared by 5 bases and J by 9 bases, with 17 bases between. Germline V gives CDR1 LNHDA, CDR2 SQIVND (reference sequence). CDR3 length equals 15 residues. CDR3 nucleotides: TGTGCCAGTAGTCGACGTTCGGGTAGCAGTTCACCCCTCCACTTT. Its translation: CASSRRSGSSSPLHF.

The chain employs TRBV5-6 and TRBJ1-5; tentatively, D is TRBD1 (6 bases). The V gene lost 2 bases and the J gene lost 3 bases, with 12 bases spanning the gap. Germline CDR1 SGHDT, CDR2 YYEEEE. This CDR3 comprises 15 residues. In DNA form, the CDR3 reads TGTGCCAGCAGCTTCTACGGGGACAACAATCAGCCCCAGCATTTT. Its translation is CASSFYGDNNQPQHF.

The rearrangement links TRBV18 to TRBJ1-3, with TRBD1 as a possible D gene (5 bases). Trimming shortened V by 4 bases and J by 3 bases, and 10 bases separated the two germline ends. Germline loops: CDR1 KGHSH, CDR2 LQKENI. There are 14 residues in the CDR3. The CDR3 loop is CASSLQGGGNTIYF. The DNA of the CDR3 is TGTGCCAGCTCACTGCAGGGAGGTGGAAACACCATATATTTT.

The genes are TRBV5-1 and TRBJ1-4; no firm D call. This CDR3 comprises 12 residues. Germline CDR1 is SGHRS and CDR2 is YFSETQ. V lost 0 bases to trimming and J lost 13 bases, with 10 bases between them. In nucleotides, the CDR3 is TGCGCCAGCAGCTTGGATGGGGAGCGACTGTTTTTT. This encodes CASSLDGERLFF.

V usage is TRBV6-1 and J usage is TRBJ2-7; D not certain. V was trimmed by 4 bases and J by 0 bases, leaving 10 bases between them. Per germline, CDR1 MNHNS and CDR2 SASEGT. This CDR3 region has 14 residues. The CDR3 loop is CASSGPQSSYEQYF. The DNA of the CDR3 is TGTGCCAGCAGTGGCCCCCAGAGCTCCTACGAGCAGTACTTC.

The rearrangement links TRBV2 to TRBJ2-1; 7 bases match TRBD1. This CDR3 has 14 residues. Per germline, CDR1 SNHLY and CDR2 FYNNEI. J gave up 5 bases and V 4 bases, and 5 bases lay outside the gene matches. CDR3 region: CASSVEGADNEQFF. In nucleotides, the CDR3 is TGTGCCAGCAGTGTAGAGGGGGCCGACAATGAGCAGTTCTTC. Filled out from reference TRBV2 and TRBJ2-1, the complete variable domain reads EPEVTQTPSHQVTQMGQEVILRCVPISNHLYFYWYRQILGQKVEFLVSFYNNEISEKSEIFDDQFSVERPDGSNFTLKIRSTKLEDSAMYFCASSVEGADNEQFFGPGTRLTVL.

The CDR3 DNA sequence: TGTGCCAGCAGTTCCCACCCGGGGGGAGAAGCTTTCTTT. Its protein product is CASSSHPGGEAFF. This rearrangement joins TRBV6-5 to TRBJ1-1; perhaps TRBD1 as D (5 bases). This CDR3 is 13 amino acids long. Germline V gene lookup returns CDR1 MNHEY and CDR2 SVGAGI. V was cut by 4 bases and J by 8 bases, with 14 bases left in between.

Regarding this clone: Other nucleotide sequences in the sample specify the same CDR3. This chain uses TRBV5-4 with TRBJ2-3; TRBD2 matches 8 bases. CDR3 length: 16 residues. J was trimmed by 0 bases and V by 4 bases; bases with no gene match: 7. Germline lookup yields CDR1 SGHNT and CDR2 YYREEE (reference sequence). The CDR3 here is CASSLGAGVSTDTQYF. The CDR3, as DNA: TGTGCCAGCAGCCTCGGAGCGGGGGTCAGCACAGATACGCAGTATTTT.

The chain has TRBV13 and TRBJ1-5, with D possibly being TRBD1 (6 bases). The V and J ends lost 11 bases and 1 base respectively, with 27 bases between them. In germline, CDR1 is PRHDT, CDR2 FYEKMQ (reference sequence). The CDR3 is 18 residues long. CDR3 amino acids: CAGGEFRGGPRSNQPQHF. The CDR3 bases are TGTGCCGGCGGTGAATTTCGGGGGGGGCCACGGAGCAATCAGCCCCAGCATTTT.

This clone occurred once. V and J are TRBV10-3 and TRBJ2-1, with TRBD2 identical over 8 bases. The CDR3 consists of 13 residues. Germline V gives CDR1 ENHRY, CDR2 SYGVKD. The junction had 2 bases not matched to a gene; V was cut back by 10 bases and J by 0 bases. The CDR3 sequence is CATGRGSYNEQFF. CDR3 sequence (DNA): TGTGCCACCGGGAGGGGCTCCTACAATGAGCAGTTCTTC.

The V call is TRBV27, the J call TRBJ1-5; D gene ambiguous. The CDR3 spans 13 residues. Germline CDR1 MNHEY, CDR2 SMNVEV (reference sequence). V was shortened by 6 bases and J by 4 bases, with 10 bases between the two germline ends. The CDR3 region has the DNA TGTGCCAGCAGCGAAAGAGGAAATCAGCCCCAGCATTTT. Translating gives CASSERGNQPQHF.

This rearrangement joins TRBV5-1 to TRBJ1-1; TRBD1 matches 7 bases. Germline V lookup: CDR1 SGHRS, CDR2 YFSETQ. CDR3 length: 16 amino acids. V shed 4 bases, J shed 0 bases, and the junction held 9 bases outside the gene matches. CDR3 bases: TGCGCCAGCAGCCCCCGACGGGACAGCTTGAACACTGAAGCTTTCTTT. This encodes CASSPRRDSLNTEAFF.

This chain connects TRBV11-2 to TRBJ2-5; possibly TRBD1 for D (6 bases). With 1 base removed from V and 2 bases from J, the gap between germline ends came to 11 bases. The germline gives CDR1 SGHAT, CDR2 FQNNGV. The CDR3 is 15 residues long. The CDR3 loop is CASSLVQGGQETQYF. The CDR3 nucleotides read TGTGCCAGCAGCTTAGTACAGGGCGGACAAGAGACCCAGTACTTC.

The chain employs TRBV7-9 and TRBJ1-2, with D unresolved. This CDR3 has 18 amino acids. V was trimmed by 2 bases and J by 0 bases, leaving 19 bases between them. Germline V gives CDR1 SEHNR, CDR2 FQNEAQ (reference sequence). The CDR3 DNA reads TGTGCCAGCAGCTTAAAGTACACTTCTGCAACTACTAACTATGGCTACACCTTC. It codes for CASSLKYTSATTNYGYTF.

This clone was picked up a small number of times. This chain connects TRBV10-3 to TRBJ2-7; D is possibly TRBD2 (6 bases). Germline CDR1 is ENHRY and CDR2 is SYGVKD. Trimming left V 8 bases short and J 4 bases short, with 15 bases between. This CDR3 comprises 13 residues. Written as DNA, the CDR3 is TGTGCCATCGGTCGGGGCGGGGCTTACGAGCAGTACTTC. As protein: CAIGRGGAYEQYF.

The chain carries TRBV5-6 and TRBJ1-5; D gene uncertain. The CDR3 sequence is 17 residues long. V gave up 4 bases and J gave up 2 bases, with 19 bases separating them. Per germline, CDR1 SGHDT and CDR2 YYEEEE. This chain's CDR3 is CASSARRALEGNQPQHF. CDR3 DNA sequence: TGTGCCAGCAGCGCCAGGAGGGCTTTAGAGGGCAATCAGCCCCAGCATTTT.

For the CDR3, the DNA is TGCGCCAGCAGCTACACTCGGGACTCTGGAAACACCATATATTTT. It is translated as CASSYTRDSGNTIYF. V is TRBV4-1 and J is TRBJ1-3; the D is unclear. Germline assignment: CDR1 MGHRA and CDR2 YSYEKL. This CDR3 region has 15 residues. Trimming left V 5 bases short and J 0 bases short, with 11 bases between.